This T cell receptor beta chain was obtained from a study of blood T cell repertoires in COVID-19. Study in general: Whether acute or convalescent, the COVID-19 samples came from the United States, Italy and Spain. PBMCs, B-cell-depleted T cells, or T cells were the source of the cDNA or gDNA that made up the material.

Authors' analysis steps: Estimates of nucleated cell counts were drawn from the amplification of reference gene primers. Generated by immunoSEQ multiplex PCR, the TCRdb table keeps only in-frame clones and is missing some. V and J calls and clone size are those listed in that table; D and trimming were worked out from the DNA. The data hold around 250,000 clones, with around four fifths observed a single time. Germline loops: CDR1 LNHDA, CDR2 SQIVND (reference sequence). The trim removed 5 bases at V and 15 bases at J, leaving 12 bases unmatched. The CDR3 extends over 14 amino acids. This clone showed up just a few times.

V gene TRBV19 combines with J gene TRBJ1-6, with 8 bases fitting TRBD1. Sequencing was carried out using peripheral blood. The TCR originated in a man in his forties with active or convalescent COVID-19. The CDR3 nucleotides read TGTGCCAGTAGTCCCCTTCTGGACAGGGTTTACCTCCACTTT. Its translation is CASSPLLDRVYLHF.